This T cell receptor beta chain was sequenced in a study of radiotherapy plus CTLA-4 blockade in lung cancer. Study in general: Objective responses were observed in about a sixth of patients, and disease control was achieved by about 30%. Points from the study as a whole: Reported findings show early blood T cell clone dynamics, with interferon-beta, best predicted response. After treatment with radiotherapy plus ipilimumab, TCR clones that came from the tumor expanded in blood.

There are 18 residues in the CDR3. Trimming took 2 bases from V and 5 from J; bases not matched to a gene: 11. CDR1 is MNHNS and CDR2 is SASEGT in the germline V gene. Treatment of patients with chemo-refractory metastatic non-small-cell lung cancer consisted of focal radiation plus CTLA-4 blockade with ipilimumab. Sequencing used immunoSEQ multiplex PCR; TCRdb keeps in-frame clones, though not all of them. The sample lists about 51,000 clones; around 79% were seen once. This clone came up a few times. Its antigen is still unknown. The chain joins TRBV6-1 to TRBJ2-1; 11 nucleotides match TRBD2. The clonotype comes from a human donor with non-small cell lung cancer who had a complete response to radiotherapy plus ipilimumab. The starting material was peripheral blood, obtained from a patient treated with radiotherapy plus ipilimumab. CDR3 sequence (DNA): TGTGCCAGCAGTGAAATTATTACTAGCGGGAGTGTAGACAATGAGCAGTTCTTC. Translated, it gives CASSEIITSGSVDNEQFF.